The clone carrying this T cell receptor (beta chain) is a singleton in its sample. Participants spanned ages 18 to 89 years and resided in about two dozen US areas. The data originate from a study of blood T cell repertoires in COVID-19. At the level of the study: Sources were T cells, B-cell-depleted T cells, or PBMCs; the material itself was cDNA or gDNA.

Trimming left V 4 bases short and J 10 bases short, with 16 bases between. This CDR3 spans 13 amino acids. Germline V gene data show CDR1 as LGHNA and CDR2 as YNFKEQ. The table came from immunoSEQ multiplex PCR; TCRdb's copy has only in-frame clones and leaves some out. The data contain about 180,000 clones, 80% of them singletons. The sample consisted of PBMCs or T cells enriched from blood (not recorded which). This sequence originates from a man aged 55 to 70 who had been exposed to COVID-19. The V and J genes are TRBV4-2 and TRBJ1-1; unclear D gene. CDR3 residues: CASSRELGWGAFF. In DNA, the CDR3 is TGTGCCAGCAGCCGGGAGTTGGGATGGGGAGCTTTCTTT.